The clone carrying this T cell receptor (beta chain) was seen repeatedly, ten times or more. Its antigen is not known. V shed 6 bases and J shed 8 bases, with 8 bases lying between them. Germline CDR1 reads SEHNR; CDR2 reads FQNEAQ (reference sequence). The CDR3 is 11 amino acids. Next came a second PCR, run for about 6 to 11 cycles, which used a sample-barcoded 5' primer along with a J-beta primer mix. MiXCR, run by TCRdb on the 5' RACE reads, gives a single entry per CDR3 protein. The repertoire holds hundreds of thousands of distinct CDR3 sequences, with 40% to 65% as singletons. This record comes from a study of blood T cells in healthy people across ages. Study-level points and caveats: Total diversity from one million sequenced T cells was likely underestimated.

Sequences were obtained from blood. The receptor was derived from an elderly woman in good health. The rearrangement joins TRBV7-9 to TRBJ2-1; D is unclear. This chain's CDR3 is CASRGIDEQFF. The CDR3 DNA reads TGTGCCAGCAGGGGGATTGATGAGCAGTTCTTC. Full variable domain (remainder filled in from reference TRBV7-9 and TRBJ2-1): DTGVSQNPRHKITKRGQNVTFRCDPISEHNRLYWYRQTLGQGPEFLTYFQNEAQLEKSRLLSDRFSAERPKGSFSTLEIQRTEQGDSAMYLCASRGIDEQFFGPGTRLTVL.